The rows below give T cell receptor beta chains drawn from one sample of a study of OX40 agonist ivuxolimab in advanced cancers. TCRdb's copy holds only in-frame clones and misses some; the assay was immunoSEQ multiplex PCR. The sample has tens of thousands of clones; approximately 84% are singletons. The material sequenced was CD4+ or CD8+ T cells sorted from blood, taken in a trial of the OX40 agonist ivuxolimab. The receptors shown here come from an adult with an advanced solid tumor such as melanoma, head and neck, liver or kidney cancer. Both conserved end residues are part of each CDR3.

TRBV18	TRBJ2-7	CASSPRDFPYEQYF
TRBV20-1	TRBJ2-7	CSAPLLGKQYF
TRBV9	TRBJ1-2	CASSSSSLGYTF
TRBV30	TRBJ2-1	CAWRLSYNEQFF
TRBV7-9	TRBJ2-7	CASSLARTGSSYEQYF
TRBV27	TRBJ2-7	CASSLLPRRGALEQYF
TRBV27	TRBJ2-5	CASSLHRLAGAETQYF
TRBV15	TRBJ2-5	CATSRDPGQGLETQYF
TRBV6-1	TRBJ1-6	CASSGNFLAGGSLHF
TRBV29-1	TRBJ2-7	CSVGPVGQGYEQYF
TRBV7-9	TRBJ2-7	CASSQTPYEQYF
TRBV2	TRBJ2-7	CASSEAPRLRNSYEQYF
TRBV6-5	TRBJ2-1	CASSYSGQPYNEQFF
TRBV7-9	TRBJ2-1	CASSFIPFYNEQFF
TRBV7-2	TRBJ2-1	CASSLARGAVDRNEQFF
TRBV7-3	TRBJ2-5	CASSFNRGAKTQYF
TRBV5-1	TRBJ2-5	CASSPPGGTLKTQYF
TRBV19	TRBJ2-7	CASRPGQGSYEQYF
TRBV7-3	TRBJ1-5	CASSLTVTGGNNQPQHF
TRBV10-3	TRBJ1-5	CAISATAPGGDKPQHF
TRBV6-6	TRBJ1-2	CASSRRAGEVFYTF
TRBV9	TRBJ2-2	CASSVASGDLAGTNTGELFF
TRBV19	TRBJ2-3	CASRGLAGDTQYF
TRBV4-1	TRBJ1-1	CASSPVGGVYTEAFF
TRBV7-9	TRBJ1-5	CASSRGTGGEGNQPQHF
TRBV5-1	TRBJ1-1	CASSSGDMNTEAFF
TRBV4-2	TRBJ2-7	CASSQELGVRAYEQYF
TRBV28	TRBJ1-4	CASSEGRDEKLFF
TRBV28	TRBJ2-1	CASSLLGMAYNEQFF
TRBV28	TRBJ1-5	CASSTRTGYQPQHF
TRBV2	TRBJ2-7	CASREPMWTGAYEQYF
TRBV5-4	TRBJ2-7	CASSAGEVSYEQYF
TRBV18	TRBJ1-1	CASSLTGENTEAFF
TRBV28	TRBJ1-1	CASSLGAEAFF
TRBV5-1	TRBJ2-3	CASSLGGTDTQYF
TRBV11-2	TRBJ1-3	CASRKTGEGGNTIYF
TRBV21-1	TRBJ2-7	CASSKALDRGTYEQYF
TRBV9	TRBJ1-1	CASSVSAGDTEAFF
TRBV30	TRBJ1-4	CAWSPGGRVEEKLFF
TRBV25-1	TRBJ2-7	CASSDLSNSYYQQYF